This T cell receptor beta chain is from a study of blood T cell repertoires in COVID-19. At the level of the study: Sources were T cells, B-cell-depleted T cells, or PBMCs; the material itself was cDNA or gDNA.

The CDR3 covers 12 residues. V shed 7 bases and J shed 10 bases, with 17 bases lying between them. Germline V gene sequence: CDR1 SGHTA, CDR2 FQGNSA. Here immunoSEQ multiplex PCR was the method, and the copy in TCRdb shows in-frame clones only, minus some. Of about 170,000 clones in the sample, 70% to 90% were seen once. This clonotype was sampled from a man aged 35-49 years who had recovered from COVID-19. Sequencing was carried out using peripheral blood. This sequence joins TRBV7-2 and TRBJ2-7; D is perhaps TRBD1 (5 bases). DNA for the CDR3: TGTGCCAGCACAGCTTATCCAGGGTATCAGTACTTC. Amino acid sequence: CASTAYPGYQYF. Filled out from reference TRBV7-2 and TRBJ2-7, the complete variable domain reads GAGVSQSPSNKVTEKGKDVELRCDPISGHTALYWYRQSLGQGLEFLIYFQGNSAPDKSGLPSDRFSAERTGGSVSTLTIQRTQQEDSAVYLCASTAYPGYQYFGPGTRLTVT.